This T cell receptor (beta chain) originates from a study of shared clonotypes between healthy human individuals. General observations from the study: The authors expected sequencing depth to affect clonotype sharing among donors.

Generated by immunoSEQ multiplex PCR, the TCRdb table keeps only in-frame clones and is missing some. Among 150,000 to 200,000 clones listed, approximately 95% were seen once. The CDR3 is 16 residues long. The junction had 5 bases not matched to a gene; V was cut back by 1 base and J by 3 bases. Looked up from germline, CDR1 is SGHAT and CDR2 is FQNNGV. Note on this clone: Its antigen is undetermined.

Those who donated were healthy HIV-negative adults, with no recent acute infections or vaccinations reported. This chain uses TRBV11-2 with TRBJ1-5; TRBD1 matches at 8 bases. The receptor was isolated from a woman under 40 in good health. Sequenced input: naive CD4+ T cells sorted from blood. Documented subset: CD45RA+ positively selected. DNA for the CDR3: TGTGCCAGCAGCTTAGGGACAGGGCACGACAATCAGCCCCAGCATTTT. Its translation: CASSLGTGHDNQPQHF.